This T cell receptor beta chain was captured by sequencing in a study of shared clonotypes between healthy human individuals. As for the study in general: Donors were a couple of women and a few men aged 18 to 49.

Here immunoSEQ multiplex PCR was the method, and the copy in TCRdb shows in-frame clones only, minus some. The sample includes 850,000 to 1,100,000 clones, 70% to 80% seen only once; the top ten take almost 0.9%. This CDR3 spans 17 amino acids. Germline V lookup: CDR1 SGHAT, CDR2 FQNNGV. Trimming at V came to 1 base and at J to 0 bases, leaving 2 bases not matched to a gene. Sequencing was performed on memory CD4+ T cells from PBMCs. Subset meaning: CD45RA-negative fraction. This TCR was recovered from a man aged 18 to 30 in good health. Some clones in this sample may be carry-over from other donors' samples. V is TRBV11-2 and J is TRBJ2-3, with 12 bases identical to TRBD2. CDR3 sequence reads: CASSLVTSGRSTDTQYF. DNA of the CDR3: TGTGCCAGCAGCTTAGTTACTAGCGGGAGGAGCACAGATACGCAGTATTTT. The complete variable domain, with remaining parts taken from reference TRBV11-2 and TRBJ2-3, reads EAGVAQSPRYKIIEKRQSVAFWCNPISGHATLYWYQQILGQGPKLLIQFQNNGVVDDSQLPKDRFSAERLKGVDSTLKIQPAKLEDSAVYLCASSLVTSGRSTDTQYFGPGTRLTVL.